This passage covers 17 T cell receptor beta chains from one sample sequenced in a study of neoadjuvant anti-PD-1 for oral cavity cancer. Produced via immunoSEQ multiplex PCR; TCRdb's table is partial and in-frame only. The table lists about 16,000 clones, 66% of them singletons. Sequencing was performed on PBMCs, taken before nivolumab (anti-PD-1) treatment. These receptors came from a person between 40 and 79 years old with oral cavity squamous cell carcinoma.

This clone was counted only a few times. The V and J genes are TRBV7-9 and TRBJ1-1, with D unresolved. The CDR3 is 13 amino acids. Germline CDR1 is SEHNR and CDR2 is FQNEAQ (reference sequence). Trimming cost V 5 bases and J 4 bases, with 11 bases left between them. The CDR3 nucleotides are TGTGCCAGCAGCCCCGGTACGAGCACTGAAGCTTTCTTT. This gives the protein CASSPGTSTEAFF.

In its sample, this clone was seen a few times. The J gene is TRBJ1-1, the V gene TRBV30, with a weak D call TRBD1 (6 bases). Germline V gene sequence: CDR1 GTSNPN, CDR2 SVGIG (reference sequence). The V end was cut by 3 bases, the J end by 6 bases, with 14 bases between. This CDR3 is 13 amino acids long. In DNA form, the CDR3 reads TGTGCCTGGAGAAGGGGGGGAATCGCTGAAGCTTTCTTT. The encoded protein is CAWRRGGIAEAFF.

The V gene is TRBV7-2, the J gene TRBJ1-1; D gene uncertain. The ends were cut back, 1 base at V and 5 bases at J, with 11 bases in the middle. CDR1 is SGHTA, CDR2 FQGNSA, per germline. The CDR3 covers 14 residues. CDR3 sequence reads: CASSLEHGVTEAFF. Written as DNA, the CDR3 is TGTGCCAGCAGCTTAGAGCACGGGGTAACTGAAGCTTTCTTT.

In DNA form, the CDR3 reads TGTGCCAGCAGTCCTCATCAGGGGTATGGCTACACCTTC. It translates to CASSPHQGYGYTF. The chain joins TRBV6-6 to TRBJ1-2, with D possibly matching TRBD1 (6 bases). The V gene lost 5 bases and the J gene lost 5 bases, with 12 bases spanning the gap. Germline V gene lookup returns CDR1 MNHNY and CDR2 SVGAGI (reference sequence). CDR3 length: 13 residues.

This rearrangement joins TRBV11-2 to TRBJ1-2; 8 nucleotides match TRBD1. Germline CDR1 SGHAT, CDR2 FQNNGV. The CDR3 sequence is 15 residues long. V dropped 0 bases and J dropped 1; count of bases not matched to a gene: 1. The CDR3 DNA reads as TGTGCCAGCAGCTTAGATACAGGGGGTAACTATGGCTACACCTTC. Residues: CASSLDTGGNYGYTF.

This clone was observed a handful of times. This chain uses TRBV28 with TRBJ2-3; 10 bases agree with TRBD2. This CDR3 has 14 residues. Germline assignment: CDR1 MDHEN and CDR2 SYDVKM. V lost 7 bases, J lost 4 bases, and 5 bases stayed unmatched. CDR3 amino acids: CASTLAGRPDTQYF. CDR3 nucleotides: TGTGCCAGCACACTAGCGGGACGGCCAGATACGCAGTATTTT.

This chain links TRBV27 with TRBJ1-3; D uncertain. Germline CDR1 and CDR2: MNHEY and SMNVEV (reference sequence). V lost 8 bases to trimming and J lost 4 bases, with 12 bases between them. The CDR3 is 13 amino acids. CDR3 amino acids: CASRSAGGNTIYF. Here the CDR3 DNA reads TGTGCCAGCCGATCAGCCGGGGGAAACACCATATATTTT.

V is TRBV28 and J is TRBJ1-4, with TRBD1 matching over 8 bases. The CDR3 loop spans 14 amino acids. Germline CDR1 reads MDHEN; CDR2 reads SYDVKM. The V and J ends lost 1 base and 7 bases, in that order; junction bases with no gene match: 2. The DNA for the CDR3 is TGTGCCAGCAGTTTATCCGACAGGGGTGAAAAACTGTTTTTT. Translated, it gives CASSLSDRGEKLFF. Filled out from reference TRBV28 and TRBJ1-4, the complete variable domain reads DVKVTQSSRYLVKRTGEKVFLECVQDMDHENMFWYRQDPGLGLRLIYFSYDVKMKEKGDIPEGYSVSREKKERFSLILESASTNQTSMYLCASSLSDRGEKLFFGSGTQLSVL.

The chain links TRBV6-1 to TRBJ2-3; no clear D. V was cut by 4 bases and J by 0 bases, with 11 bases left in between. Germline V gene sequence: CDR1 MNHNS, CDR2 SASEGT. The CDR3 loop spans 15 amino acids. CDR3 nucleotides: TGTGCCAGCAGTGGTTTAGGGTCTAGCACAGATACGCAGTATTTT. As protein: CASSGLGSSTDTQYF.

This chain uses TRBV30 with TRBJ2-7, with D maybe TRBD2 (7 bases). Trimming took off 0 bases at V and 1 base at J, with 16 bases between the two ends. This CDR3 comprises 16 residues. CDR1 is GTSNPN and CDR2 is SVGIG in the germline V gene (reference sequence). Here the CDR3 reads CAWSVLGAGASYEQYF. CDR3 bases: TGTGCCTGGAGTGTACTCGGTGCGGGGGCTTCCTACGAGCAGTACTTC.

The genes are TRBV2 and TRBJ2-3; D assignment may be TRBD1 or TRBD2 (7 bases each). Germline loops: CDR1 SNHLY, CDR2 FYNNEI. The CDR3 is 15 amino acids. Between the trimmed V and J ends, which lost 8 bases and 5 bases, there was a span of 20 bases. CDR3 nucleotide sequence: TGTGCCAGCTCCCGACAGGGAGGGCGCCAAGATACGCAGTATTTT. Amino acid sequence: CASSRQGGRQDTQYF.

This clone was observed a few times. The chain links TRBV5-6 to TRBJ2-7; tentative D call: TRBD1 (6 bases). There are 14 residues in the CDR3. V was pared by 1 base and J by 7 bases, with 15 bases between. Germline assignment: CDR1 SGHDT and CDR2 YYEEEE. The CDR3 protein is CASSLNRAPLEQYF. The DNA for the CDR3 is TGTGCCAGCAGCTTGAACAGGGCCCCCTTAGAGCAGTACTTC.

This clone was seen more than once but under ten times. The gene calls are TRBV6-4 and TRBJ1-1; D gene ambiguous. Germline CDR1 MRHNA, CDR2 SNTAGT. V was pared by 0 bases and J by 4 bases, with 18 bases between. The CDR3 is 17 residues long. CDR3 loop: CASSDSEGRSGSTEAFF. For the CDR3, the DNA is TGTGCCAGCAGTGACTCGGAGGGTAGGTCGGGTAGCACTGAAGCTTTCTTT.

The chain recombines TRBV2 with TRBJ2-3; no definite D call. This CDR3 has 13 residues. The germline V gene encodes CDR1 SNHLY and CDR2 FYNNEI. Trimming cost V 5 bases and J 0 bases, with 6 bases left between them. The CDR3: CASSIQSTDTQYF. The CDR3 DNA follows: TGTGCCAGCAGTATACAGAGCACAGATACGCAGTATTTT.

This chain links TRBV29-1 with TRBJ2-5, with D perhaps TRBD2 (6 bases). Trimming cost V 0 bases and J 4 bases, with 21 bases left between them. CDR1 SQVTM and CDR2 ANQGSEA come from the germline V gene. There are 17 residues in the CDR3. The CDR3 coding sequence is TGCAGCGTTGAAGATCAAATCGGGAGAAGGACGGGAGAGACCCAGTACTTC. Protein product: CSVEDQIGRRTGETQYF.

This clone was counted a few times. The V gene is TRBV2, the J gene TRBJ2-2; 7 positions match TRBD1. The CDR3 runs 16 residues. CDR1 is SNHLY and CDR2 is FYNNEI in the germline V gene. V was clipped by 4 bases and J by 6 bases; unmatched bases: 11. The CDR3 bases are TGTGCCAGCAGTGGTTCCGGGACAGTTAACGCCGGGGAGCTGTTTTTT. Translated, it gives CASSGSGTVNAGELFF.

This clone was counted between two and nine times. V and J are TRBV30 and TRBJ2-7; D possibly matches TRBD1 or TRBD2 (5 bases each). CDR1 is GTSNPN and CDR2 is SVGIG in the germline V gene (reference sequence). V was cut by 4 bases and J by 7 bases, with 41 bases left in between. The CDR3 has 21 amino acids. The CDR3 coding sequence is TGTGCCTGGACGACAGCAGGACTCCGACGAACCCCTTCCCCGGGCAAGGAAGAGCAGTACTTC. Translated: CAWTTAGLRRTPSPGKEEQYF.